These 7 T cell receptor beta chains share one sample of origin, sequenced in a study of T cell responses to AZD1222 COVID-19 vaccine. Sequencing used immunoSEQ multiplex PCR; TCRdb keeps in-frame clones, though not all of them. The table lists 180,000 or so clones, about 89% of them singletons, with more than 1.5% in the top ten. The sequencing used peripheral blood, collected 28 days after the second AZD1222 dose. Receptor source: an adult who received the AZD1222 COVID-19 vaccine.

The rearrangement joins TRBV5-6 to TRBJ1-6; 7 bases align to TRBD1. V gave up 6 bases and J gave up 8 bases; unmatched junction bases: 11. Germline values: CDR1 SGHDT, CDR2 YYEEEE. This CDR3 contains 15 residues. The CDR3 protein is CASNRQGRFDSPLHF. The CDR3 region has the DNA TGTGCCAGCAATAGACAGGGCCGATTCGATTCACCCCTCCACTTT.

CDR3 coding DNA: TGTGCCAGTAGTATGGGGCTGACGAACACTGAAGCTTTCTTT. It translates to CASSMGLTNTEAFF. The V gene is TRBV19, the J gene TRBJ1-1, with D possibly TRBD1 on 5 matching bases. Germline CDR1 reads LNHDA; CDR2 reads SQIVND (reference sequence). V was shortened by 3 bases and J by 1 base, with 9 bases between the two germline ends. The CDR3 has 14 amino acids.

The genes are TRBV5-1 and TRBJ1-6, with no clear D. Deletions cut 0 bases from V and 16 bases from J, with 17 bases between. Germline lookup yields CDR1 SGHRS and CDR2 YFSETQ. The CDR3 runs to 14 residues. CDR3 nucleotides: TGCGCCAGCAGCTTGGGGTTCGGGTCAGAGATTCTCCACTTT. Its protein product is CASSLGFGSEILHF.

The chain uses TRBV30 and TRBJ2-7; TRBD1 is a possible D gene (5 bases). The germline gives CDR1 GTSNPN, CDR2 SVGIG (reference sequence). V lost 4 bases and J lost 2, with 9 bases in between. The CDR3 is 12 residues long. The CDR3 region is CAWNSGTYEQYF. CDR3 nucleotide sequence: TGTGCCTGGAACTCAGGGACCTACGAGCAGTACTTC.

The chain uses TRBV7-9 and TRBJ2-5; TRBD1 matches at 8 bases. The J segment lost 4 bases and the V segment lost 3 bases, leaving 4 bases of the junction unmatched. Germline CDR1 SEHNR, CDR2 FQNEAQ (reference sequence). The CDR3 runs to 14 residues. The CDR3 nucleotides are TGTGCCAGCAGCTTCCCAGGGGGCCGAGAGACCCAGTACTTC. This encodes CASSFPGGRETQYF.

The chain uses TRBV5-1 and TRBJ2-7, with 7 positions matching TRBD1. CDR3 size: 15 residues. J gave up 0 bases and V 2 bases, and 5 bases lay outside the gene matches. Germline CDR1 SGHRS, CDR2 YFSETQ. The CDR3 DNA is TGCGCCAGCAGCTTCCAGGGACAGTTCTCCTACGAGCAGTACTTC. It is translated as CASSFQGQFSYEQYF.

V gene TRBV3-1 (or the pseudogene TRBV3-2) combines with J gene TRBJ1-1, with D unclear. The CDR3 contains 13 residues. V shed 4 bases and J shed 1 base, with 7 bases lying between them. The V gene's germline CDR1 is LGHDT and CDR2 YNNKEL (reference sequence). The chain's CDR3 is CASSLGRNTEAFF. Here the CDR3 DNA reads TGTGCCAGCAGCCTCGGACGGAACACTGAAGCTTTCTTT.